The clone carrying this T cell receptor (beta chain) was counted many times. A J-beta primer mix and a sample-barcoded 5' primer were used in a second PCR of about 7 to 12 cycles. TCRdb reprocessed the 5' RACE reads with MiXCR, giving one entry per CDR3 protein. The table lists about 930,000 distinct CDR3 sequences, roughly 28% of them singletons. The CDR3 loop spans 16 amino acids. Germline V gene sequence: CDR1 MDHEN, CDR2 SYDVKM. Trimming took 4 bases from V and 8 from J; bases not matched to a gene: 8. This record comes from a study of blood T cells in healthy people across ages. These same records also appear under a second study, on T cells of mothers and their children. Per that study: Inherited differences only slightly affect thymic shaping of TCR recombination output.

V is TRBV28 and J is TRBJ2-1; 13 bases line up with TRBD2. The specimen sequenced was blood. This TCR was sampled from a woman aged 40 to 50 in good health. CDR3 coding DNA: TGTGCCAGCAGTTCCTGGACTAGCGGGGGCAGCGATGAGCAGTTCTTC. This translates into CASSSWTSGGSDEQFF.